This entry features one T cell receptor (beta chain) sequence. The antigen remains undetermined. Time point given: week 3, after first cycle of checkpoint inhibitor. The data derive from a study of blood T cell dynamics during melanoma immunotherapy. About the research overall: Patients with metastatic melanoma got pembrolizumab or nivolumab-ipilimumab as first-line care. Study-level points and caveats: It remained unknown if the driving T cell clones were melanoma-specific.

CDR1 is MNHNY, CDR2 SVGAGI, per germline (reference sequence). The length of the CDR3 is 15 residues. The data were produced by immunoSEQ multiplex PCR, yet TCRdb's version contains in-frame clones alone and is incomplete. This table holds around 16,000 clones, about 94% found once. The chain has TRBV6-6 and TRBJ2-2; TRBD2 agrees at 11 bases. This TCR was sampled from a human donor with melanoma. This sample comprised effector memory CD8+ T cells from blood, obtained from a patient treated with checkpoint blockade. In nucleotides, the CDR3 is TGTGCTACGACTAGCGGGATCGGGAACACCGGGGAGCTGTTTTTT. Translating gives CATTSGIGNTGELFF.